This TCR beta chain was documented in a study of shared clonotypes between healthy human individuals. Background on the study: Donors, aged 18 to 49, were a couple of women and a few men.

The study ran the assay at deep level. The assay was immunoSEQ multiplex PCR, and TCRdb's table has in-frame clones only and misses some. The sample carries some 2 million clones, 85% to 95% recorded once. Study-wide results and limits: Sampling covered nothing but blood. Tissue TCR repertoires likely differ from those found in blood. Among the subsets, naive ones generally showed larger estimated richness than memory ones.

Looked up from germline, CDR1 is LNHDA and CDR2 is SQIVND (reference sequence). J gave up 5 bases and V 2 bases, and 7 bases lay outside the gene matches. CDR3 size: 15 residues. Details on this clone: Its target is not known.

The specimen was naive CD4+ T cells sorted from blood. The sample's subset: CD45RA+ positively selected. This TCR was sampled from a man aged 18 to 29 in good health. The V call is TRBV19, the J call TRBJ1-1, with 8 bases identical to TRBD1. The DNA of the CDR3 is TGTGCCAGTAGTATAAGGCAGGGGGCGCGAACTGAAGCTTTCTTT. It yields the protein CASSIRQGARTEAFF.